Shown below are 27 T cell receptor beta chains from a single sample sequenced in a study of blood T cell repertoires in COVID-19. The assay was immunoSEQ multiplex PCR, and TCRdb's table has in-frame clones only and misses some. This sample has about 120,000 clones, with about 85% found just once. The sample taken for sequencing was peripheral blood. Receptors were obtained from a man older than 75 with acute or convalescent COVID-19.

The chain uses TRBV19 and TRBJ1-2; D unresolved. From germline, CDR1 is LNHDA and CDR2 SQIVND (reference sequence). The V gene lost 4 bases and the J gene lost 5 bases, with 11 bases spanning the gap. The length of the CDR3 is 13 residues. The CDR3 loop reads CASSTRTFYGYTF. The CDR3 bases are TGTGCCAGTAGTACTCGGACTTTTTATGGCTACACCTTC. The full variable domain, its missing parts supplied by reference TRBV19 and TRBJ1-2, is DGGITQSPKYLFRKEGQNVTLSCEQNLNHDAMYWYRQDPGQGLRLIYYSQIVNDFQKGDIAEGYSVSREKKESFPLTVTSAQKNPTAFYLCASSTRTFYGYTFGSGTRLTVV.

The chain carries TRBV5-4 and TRBJ2-2; 11 nucleotides align to TRBD2. The ends lost 4 bases at V and 0 bases at J; junction bases unmatched: 5. The CDR3 totals 17 residues. The germline CDR1 and CDR2 sequences are SGHNT and YYREEE (reference sequence). CDR3 amino acids: CASSPLAGAANTGELFF. The CDR3 nucleotides are TGTGCCAGCAGCCCACTAGCGGGGGCTGCGAACACCGGGGAGCTGTTTTTT.

The chain is built from TRBV5-1 and TRBJ2-2; 7 bases fit TRBD2. The germline CDR1 and CDR2 sequences are SGHRS and YFSETQ. CDR3 length equals 13 residues. The junction had 5 bases not matched to a gene; V was cut back by 7 bases and J by 5 bases. The CDR3 sequence is CASGEGVTGELFF. Here the CDR3 DNA reads TGCGCCAGCGGGGAGGGAGTAACCGGGGAGCTGTTTTTT.

This clone occurred a few times. CDR3 region: CASSAWDKTYEQYF. CDR3 DNA: TGTGCCAGCAGCGCTTGGGACAAGACCTACGAGCAGTACTTC. The chain carries TRBV7-9 and TRBJ2-7; possible D gene TRBD1, 6 bases. V lost 5 bases, J lost 2 bases, and 13 bases lay in between. Germline V gene lookup returns CDR1 SEHNR and CDR2 FQNEAQ (reference sequence). CDR3 size: 14 residues. The entire variable domain, with the rest obtained from reference TRBV7-9 and TRBJ2-7, is as follows: DTGVSQNPRHKITKRGQNVTFRCDPISEHNRLYWYRQTLGQGPEFLTYFQNEAQLEKSRLLSDRFSAERPKGSFSTLEIQRTEQGDSAMYLCASSAWDKTYEQYFGPGTRLTVT.

The chain couples TRBV19 to TRBJ1-4; D is perhaps TRBD1 (6 bases). Trimming took off 6 bases at V and 6 bases at J, with 17 bases between the two ends. The CDR3 is 15 residues long. Germline values: CDR1 LNHDA, CDR2 SQIVND (reference sequence). The CDR3 DNA reads TGTGCCAGTAGACGACAGGCGTGGGGCGATGAAAAACTGTTTTTT. Amino acids: CASRRQAWGDEKLFF.

V gene TRBV28 combines with J gene TRBJ1-5; D uncertain. This CDR3 region has 15 residues. The ends were cut back, 7 bases at V and 9 bases at J, with 22 bases in the middle. Germline CDR1 MDHEN, CDR2 SYDVKM. The CDR3 DNA sequence: TGTGCCAGCAACCTGGCAGGCCCCTCCGGGATGCCCCAGCATTTT. This gives the protein CASNLAGPSGMPQHF. Full variable domain (remainder filled in from reference TRBV28 and TRBJ1-5): DVKVTQSSRYLVKRTGEKVFLECVQDMDHENMFWYRQDPGLGLRLIYFSYDVKMKEKGDIPEGYSVSREKKERFSLILESASTNQTSMYLCASNLAGPSGMPQHFGDGTRLSIL.

The chain recombines TRBV27 with TRBJ1-6; 10 bases fit TRBD1. The V segment lost 2 bases and the J segment 9 bases; nucleotides outside the gene matches: 10. In germline, CDR1 is MNHEY, CDR2 SMNVEV (reference sequence). CDR3 length: 17 residues. The DNA for the CDR3 is TGTGCCAGCAGTTTAACCCCACCGGGACAGGGGTTTTCACCCCTCCACTTT. It is translated as CASSLTPPGQGFSPLHF.

The gene calls are TRBV2 and TRBJ2-1; D might be TRBD2 (5 bases). The V end lost 8 bases, the J end lost 8 bases, and 16 bases lay between the germline ends. Germline-derived CDR1 and CDR2 are SNHLY and FYNNEI. The CDR3 loop spans 13 amino acids. CDR3 in amino acids: CASGKLVNDEQFF. The CDR3 coding sequence is TGTGCCAGCGGAAAACTAGTGAACGATGAGCAGTTCTTC.

The CDR3 protein is CASSPTFGGGGGNTIYF. The DNA for the CDR3 is TGTGCCAGCAGCCCCACGTTTGGCGGAGGAGGTGGAAACACCATATATTTT. This chain uses TRBV7-2 with TRBJ1-3; D is ambiguous. Germline-derived CDR1 and CDR2 are SGHTA and FQGNSA. The length of the CDR3 is 17 residues. Trimming shortened V by 5 bases and J by 3 bases, and 20 bases separated the two germline ends. Combining the CDR3 with reference TRBV7-2 and TRBJ1-3 gives the whole variable domain GAGVSQSPSNKVTEKGKDVELRCDPISGHTALYWYRQSLGQGLEFLIYFQGNSAPDKSGLPSDRFSAERTGGSVSTLTIQRTQQEDSAVYLCASSPTFGGGGGNTIYFGEGSWLTVV.

The chain uses TRBV6-5 and TRBJ2-7; 11 bases match TRBD1. Unmatched junction bases numbered 4, after V lost 2 bases and J lost 7 bases. Germline V CDR1 and CDR2: MNHEY, SVGAGI. The CDR3 is made up of 14 amino acids. The DNA for the CDR3 is TGTGCCAGCAGTTACGGACAGGGGGCCAGGGAGCAGTACTTC. Its protein is CASSYGQGAREQYF.

V gene TRBV5-1 combines with J gene TRBJ1-1; D is unresolved. Germline V gives CDR1 SGHRS, CDR2 YFSETQ. V was cut by 4 bases and J by 0 bases, with 7 bases left in between. CDR3 length: 13 residues. The CDR3 DNA follows: TGCGCCAGCAGCCTAAAGTTGAACACTGAAGCTTTCTTT. It encodes CASSLKLNTEAFF.

The rearrangement joins TRBV5-5 to TRBJ1-1, with D tentatively TRBD1 (5 bases). The germline V and J ends were trimmed by 1 base and 6 bases, with 13 bases remaining between them. CDR1 is SGHKS and CDR2 is YYEKEE in the germline V gene (reference sequence). The CDR3 runs 14 residues. In DNA form, the CDR3 reads TGTGCCAGCAGCTTGCCAGGGAATAACGCTGAAGCTTTCTTT. Residues: CASSLPGNNAEAFF.

The chain is built from TRBV20-1 and TRBJ1-6; D uncertain. Per germline, CDR1 DFQATT and CDR2 SNEGSKA (reference sequence). CDR3 length equals 11 residues. V was clipped by 0 bases and J by 10 bases, with 4 bases between them. CDR3 sequence: CSARDSSPLHF. For the CDR3, the DNA is TGCAGTGCTAGAGACTCGTCACCCCTCCACTTT.

V gene TRBV19 combines with J gene TRBJ2-1; D ambiguous. This CDR3 has 14 residues. CDR1 LNHDA and CDR2 SQIVND come from the germline V gene (reference sequence). Deletions cut 9 bases from V and 4 bases from J, with 16 bases between. The CDR3: CASWSEPPYNEQFF. In DNA, the CDR3 is TGTGCCAGCTGGAGCGAGCCACCATACAATGAGCAGTTCTTC. The full variable domain, its missing parts supplied by reference TRBV19 and TRBJ2-1, is DGGITQSPKYLFRKEGQNVTLSCEQNLNHDAMYWYRQDPGQGLRLIYYSQIVNDFQKGDIAEGYSVSREKKESFPLTVTSAQKNPTAFYLCASWSEPPYNEQFFGPGTRLTVL.

The chain uses TRBV29-1 and TRBJ1-2; 9 nucleotides agree with TRBD1. Germline CDR1 and CDR2: SQVTM and ANQGSEA. With V trimmed by 3 bases and J by 4 bases, 6 bases remained unmatched. The CDR3 is 14 residues long. CDR3 sequence reads: CSVDRTGDFYGYTF. In DNA, the CDR3 is TGCAGCGTTGATCGGACAGGGGATTTCTATGGCTACACCTTC.

The V and J genes are TRBV6-5 and TRBJ1-3, with D possibly TRBD1 on 5 matching bases. Per the germline V gene, CDR1 is MNHEY and CDR2 is SVGAGI. CDR3 length: 14 residues. Deletions cut 6 bases from V and 3 bases from J, with 12 bases between. The CDR3 is CASRARGFGNTIYF. The CDR3 nucleotides read TGTGCCAGCAGGGCACGGGGGTTTGGAAACACCATATATTTT.

Here the CDR3 reads CASSPRSGMNEKLFF. The CDR3 DNA is TGTGCCAGCTCACCACGGTCAGGGATGAATGAAAAACTGTTTTTT. V is TRBV18 and J is TRBJ1-4; a possible D gene is TRBD1 (5 bases). The germline V and J ends were trimmed by 1 base and 5 bases, with 11 bases remaining between them. The CDR3 consists of 15 residues. Per the germline V gene, CDR1 is KGHSH and CDR2 is LQKENI. The entire variable domain, with the rest obtained from reference TRBV18 and TRBJ1-4, is as follows: NAGVMQNPRHLVRRRGQEARLRCSPMKGHSHVYWYRQLPEEGLKFMVYLQKENIIDESGMPKERFSAEFPKEGPSILRIQQVVRGDSAAYFCASSPRSGMNEKLFFGSGTQLSVL.

This clone was picked up a small number of times. The CDR3 DNA reads as TGCGCCAGCAGCTTGGGACTTAATGAGCAGTTCTTC. Amino acid sequence: CASSLGLNEQFF. The chain combines TRBV5-1 with TRBJ2-1, with D unresolved. V shed 0 bases and J shed 7 bases, with 5 bases lying between them. The CDR3 spans 12 residues. CDR1 and CDR2 (germline): SGHRS, YFSETQ.

The chain combines TRBV6-5 with TRBJ2-7; 7 bases fit TRBD1. Germline V gene data show CDR1 as MNHEY and CDR2 as SVGAGI. The CDR3 sequence is 14 residues long. Trimming at V came to 8 bases and at J to 0 bases, leaving 7 bases not matched to a gene. This CDR3 reads CASARQGSSYEQYF. DNA of the CDR3: TGTGCCAGCGCGCGACAGGGAAGCTCCTACGAGCAGTACTTC.

V usage is TRBV7-3 and J usage is TRBJ2-5; the D gene is possibly TRBD1 (6 bases). This CDR3 spans 13 amino acids. Germline values: CDR1 SGHTA, CDR2 FQGTGA. Trimming cost V 1 base and J 5 bases, with 8 bases left between them. The CDR3 loop is CASSLNREETQYF. CDR3 sequence (DNA): TGTGCCAGCAGCTTAAACAGGGAGGAGACCCAGTACTTC.

The V and J genes are TRBV7-9 and TRBJ2-1; TRBD1 agrees at 9 bases. CDR3 length equals 15 residues. The germline CDR1 and CDR2 sequences are SEHNR and FQNEAQ (reference sequence). V gave up 1 base and J gave up 6 bases; unmatched junction bases: 4. The CDR3 reads CASSLGTGDPNEQFF. Written as DNA, the CDR3 is TGTGCCAGCAGCTTAGGGACAGGGGACCCCAATGAGCAGTTCTTC.

This clone was found once. J is TRBJ2-2 and V is TRBV5-1; 11 bases align to TRBD2. CDR3 length: 16 amino acids. V gave up 4 bases and J gave up 4 bases; unmatched junction bases: 6. Germline values: CDR1 SGHRS, CDR2 YFSETQ. The CDR3 loop reads CASSPLGLAGTGELFF. The CDR3 DNA is TGCGCCAGCAGCCCTTTAGGACTAGCGGGCACCGGGGAGCTGTTTTTT.

This clone has more than one count but fewer than ten. The chain joins TRBV4-2 to TRBJ1-4; 10 positions agree with TRBD1. The CDR3 extends over 15 amino acids. V dropped 1 base and J dropped 6; count of bases not matched to a gene: 2. The germline CDR1 and CDR2 sequences are LGHNA and YNFKEQ. The DNA of the CDR3 is TGTGCCAGCAGCCAAGCCGGGACAGGGGATGAAAAACTGTTTTTT. It codes for CASSQAGTGDEKLFF.

The chain combines TRBV27 with TRBJ2-1; D perhaps matches TRBD2 (5 bases). Between the trimmed V and J ends, which lost 0 bases and 2 bases, there was a span of 14 bases. Germline V gene lookup returns CDR1 MNHEY and CDR2 SMNVEV (reference sequence). The CDR3 extends over 17 amino acids. CDR3 loop: CASSLSTSATTYNEQFF. CDR3 nucleotide sequence: TGTGCCAGCAGTTTATCGACTTCCGCGACTACCTACAATGAGCAGTTCTTC.

The chain uses TRBV11-2 and TRBJ1-1, with D tentatively TRBD1 (6 bases). This CDR3 contains 14 residues. Trimming shortened V by 1 base and J by 7 bases, and 13 bases separated the two germline ends. Germline CDR1 and CDR2: SGHAT and FQNNGV. The CDR3 sequence is CASSLAGANGEAFF. DNA for the CDR3: TGTGCCAGCAGCTTAGCAGGGGCGAACGGTGAAGCTTTCTTT.

V is TRBV10-3 and J is TRBJ2-7; D perhaps matches TRBD1 (5 bases). V lost 5 bases to trimming and J lost 0 bases, with 8 bases between them. The CDR3 totals 13 residues. Germline assignment: CDR1 ENHRY and CDR2 SYGVKD. The CDR3 region is CAISNRPSYEQYF. The CDR3 DNA is TGTGCCATCAGTAACAGGCCCTCCTACGAGCAGTACTTC.

This chain uses TRBV25-1 with TRBJ1-2; maybe TRBD1 (6 bases). V lost 3 bases and J 5 bases, leaving 10 bases between the germline ends. In germline, CDR1 is MGHDK, CDR2 SYGVNS. The CDR3 is made up of 13 amino acids. The CDR3 sequence: CASSERGGYGYTF. The DNA of the CDR3 is TGTGCCAGCAGTGAGAGGGGGGGTTATGGCTACACCTTC.